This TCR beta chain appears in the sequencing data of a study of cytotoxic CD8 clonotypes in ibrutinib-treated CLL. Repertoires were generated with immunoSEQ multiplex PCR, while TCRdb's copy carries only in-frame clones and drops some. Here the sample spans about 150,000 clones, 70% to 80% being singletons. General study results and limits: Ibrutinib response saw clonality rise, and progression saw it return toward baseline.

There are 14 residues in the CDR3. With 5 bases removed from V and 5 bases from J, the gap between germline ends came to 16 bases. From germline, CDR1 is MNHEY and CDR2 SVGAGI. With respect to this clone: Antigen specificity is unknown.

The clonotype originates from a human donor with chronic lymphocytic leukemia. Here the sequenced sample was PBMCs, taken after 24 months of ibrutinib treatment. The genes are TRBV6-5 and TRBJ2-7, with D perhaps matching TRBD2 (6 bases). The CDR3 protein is CASSPTAGRHEQYF. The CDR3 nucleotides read TGTGCCAGCAGTCCCACCGCAGGGAGGCACGAGCAGTACTTC.